This T cell receptor (beta chain) was observed in a study of regulatory T cells in long-lasting Graves disease. At the level of the study: Prior antithyroid drug treatment in newly diagnosed Graves' patients lasted under 3 months.

V was pared by 7 bases and J by 3 bases, with 20 bases between. Germline-derived CDR1 and CDR2 are SGHAT and FQNNGV. This CDR3 contains 16 residues. The time point: newly diagnosed GD, antithyroid drugs for less than 3 months. PBMCs provided the RNA from which the TCR library was made. An endocrinology department in Xi'an, China, recruited the patients. EDTA tubes received around 9 milliliters of drawn peripheral blood. Arm-PCR of CDR3 regions and iRepertoire HTBI primers were used to build TCR beta libraries. A single record per CDR3 protein comes from TCRdb applying MiXCR to the multiplex PCR reads. The sample includes 400,000 to 550,000 distinct CDR3 sequences, roughly 15% of them seen just once. As for this clonotype: A much larger clone sits a single nucleotide away, making a read error possible.

This sample also appeared in a second study, on T cells in Graves' hyperthyroidism and ophthalmopathy.

The receptor was isolated from a woman aged 18 to 35 with Graves disease. The source material was peripheral blood mononuclear cells (PBMCs), sampled at new diagnosis, from a patient treated with antithyroid drugs. The chain has TRBV11-2 and TRBJ2-3, with D perhaps TRBD2 (6 bases). For the CDR3, the DNA is TGTGCCAGCAACTTGTATAGCGGAGTGGATACAGATACGCAGTATTTT. This gives the protein CASNLYSGVDTDTQYF.